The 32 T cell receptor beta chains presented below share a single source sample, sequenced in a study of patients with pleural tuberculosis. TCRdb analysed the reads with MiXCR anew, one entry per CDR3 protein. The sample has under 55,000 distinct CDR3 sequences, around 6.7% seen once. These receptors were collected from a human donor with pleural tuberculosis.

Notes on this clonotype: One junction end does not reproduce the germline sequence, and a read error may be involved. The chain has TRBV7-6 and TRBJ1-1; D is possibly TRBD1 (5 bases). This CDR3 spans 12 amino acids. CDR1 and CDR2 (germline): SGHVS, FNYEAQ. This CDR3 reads CASSLGGTAASF. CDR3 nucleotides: TGTGCCAGCAGCCTCGGGGGGACGGCAGCTTCCTTT.

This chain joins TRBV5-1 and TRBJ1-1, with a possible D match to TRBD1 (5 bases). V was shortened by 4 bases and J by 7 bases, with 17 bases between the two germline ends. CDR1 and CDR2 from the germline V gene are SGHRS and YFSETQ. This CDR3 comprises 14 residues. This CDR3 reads CASSPWGSDGEAFF. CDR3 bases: TGCGCCAGCAGCCCGTGGGGGTCGGATGGTGAAGCTTTCTTT.

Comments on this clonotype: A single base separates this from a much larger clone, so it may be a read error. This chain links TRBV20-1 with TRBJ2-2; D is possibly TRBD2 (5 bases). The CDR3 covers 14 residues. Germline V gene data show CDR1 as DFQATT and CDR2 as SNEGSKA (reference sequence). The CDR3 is CSVSVAALGGELLF. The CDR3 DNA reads TGCAGTGTCTCCGTAGCCGCTTTGGGTGGGGAGCTGTTATTT.

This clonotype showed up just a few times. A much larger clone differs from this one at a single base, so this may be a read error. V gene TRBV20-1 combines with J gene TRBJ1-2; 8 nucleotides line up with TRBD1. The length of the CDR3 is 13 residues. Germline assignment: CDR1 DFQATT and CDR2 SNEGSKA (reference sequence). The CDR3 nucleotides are TGCGGTGCTACGGGACAGGAGAACTATGGCTACACCTTC. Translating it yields CGATGQENYGYTF.

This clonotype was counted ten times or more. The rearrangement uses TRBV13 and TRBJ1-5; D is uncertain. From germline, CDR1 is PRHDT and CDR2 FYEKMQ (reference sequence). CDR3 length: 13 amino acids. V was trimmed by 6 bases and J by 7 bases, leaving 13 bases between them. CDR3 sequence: CASSSGINQPQHF. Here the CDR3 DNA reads TGTGCCAGCAGTTCAGGTATCAACCAGCCCCAGCATTTT.

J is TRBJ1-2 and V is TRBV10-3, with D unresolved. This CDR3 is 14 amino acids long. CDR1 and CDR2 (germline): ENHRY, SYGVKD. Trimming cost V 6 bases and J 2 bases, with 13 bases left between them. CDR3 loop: CAIRSADLNYGYTF. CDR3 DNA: TGTGCCATCAGGTCGGCGGATCTAAACTATGGCTACACCTTC.

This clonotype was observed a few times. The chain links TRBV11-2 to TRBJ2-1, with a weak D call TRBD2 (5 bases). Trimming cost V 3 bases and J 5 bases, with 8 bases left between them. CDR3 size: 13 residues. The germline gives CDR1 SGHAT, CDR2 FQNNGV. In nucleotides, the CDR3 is TGTGCCAGCAGCTTTGGAGCGGACAATGAGCAGTTCTTC. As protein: CASSFGADNEQFF.

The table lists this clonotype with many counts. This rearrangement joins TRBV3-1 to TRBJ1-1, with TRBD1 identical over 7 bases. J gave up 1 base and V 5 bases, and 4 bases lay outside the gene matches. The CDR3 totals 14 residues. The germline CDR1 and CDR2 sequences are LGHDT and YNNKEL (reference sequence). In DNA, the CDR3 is TGTGCCAGCAGCAAGACAGGGAAGAACACTGAAGCTTTCTTT. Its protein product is CASSKTGKNTEAFF.

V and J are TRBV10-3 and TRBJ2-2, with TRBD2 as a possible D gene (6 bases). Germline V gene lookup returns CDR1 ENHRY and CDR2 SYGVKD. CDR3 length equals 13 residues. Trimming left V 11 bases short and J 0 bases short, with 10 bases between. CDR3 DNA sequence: TGTGCCTATCAGCGGGCGAACACCGGGGAGCTGTTTTTT. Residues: CAYQRANTGELFF.

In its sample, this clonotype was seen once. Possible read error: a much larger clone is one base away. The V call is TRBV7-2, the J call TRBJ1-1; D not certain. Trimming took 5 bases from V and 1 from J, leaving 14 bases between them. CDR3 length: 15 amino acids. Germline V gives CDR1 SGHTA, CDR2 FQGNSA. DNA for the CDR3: TGTGCCAGCAGCCTAGTGCGTCCCACGAACACTGAAGCTTTCTTT. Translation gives CASSLVRPTNTEAFF. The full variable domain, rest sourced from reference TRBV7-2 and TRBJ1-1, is GAGVSQSPSNKVTEKGKDVELRCDPISGHTALYWYRQSLGQGLEFLIYFQGNSAPDKSGLPSDRFSAERTGGSVSTLTIQRTQQEDSAVYLCASSLVRPTNTEAFFGQGTRLTVV.

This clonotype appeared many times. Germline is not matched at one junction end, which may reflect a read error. The CDR3 protein is CASSLDAGNTGELFF. CDR3 DNA sequence: TGTGCTAGCAGCTTAGACGCGGGTAACACCGGGGAGCTGTTTTTT. J is TRBJ2-2 and V is TRBV7-6; a weak D match, TRBD2 (5 bases). This CDR3 is 15 amino acids long. CDR1 is SGHVS and CDR2 is FNYEAQ in the germline V gene.

The CDR3 region has the DNA TGCAGCGTTGAATTAGGGGGAAATCAGCCCCAGTATTTT. Its translation: CSVELGGNQPQYF. The chain couples TRBV29-1 to TRBJ1-5; possible D gene TRBD1, 6 bases. The closer fit of TRBJ2-3 to the DNA end suggests the J call may be wrong. The CDR3 contains 13 residues. CDR1 is SQVTM and CDR2 is ANQGSEA in the germline V gene.

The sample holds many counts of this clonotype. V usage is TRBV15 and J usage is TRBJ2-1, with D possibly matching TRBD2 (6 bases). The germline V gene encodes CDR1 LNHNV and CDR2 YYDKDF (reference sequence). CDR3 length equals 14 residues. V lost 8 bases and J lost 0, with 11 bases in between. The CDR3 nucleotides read TGTGCCACCGGGGGGAGGAGCTCCTACAATGAGCAGTTCTTC. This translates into CATGGRSSYNEQFF.

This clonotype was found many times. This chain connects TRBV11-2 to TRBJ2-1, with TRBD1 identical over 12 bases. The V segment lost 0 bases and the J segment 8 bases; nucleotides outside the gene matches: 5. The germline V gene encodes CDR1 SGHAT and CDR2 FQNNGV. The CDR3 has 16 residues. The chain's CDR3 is CASSLDRDRGLYEQFF. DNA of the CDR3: TGTGCCAGCAGCTTAGACCGGGACAGGGGGCTTTATGAGCAGTTCTTC.

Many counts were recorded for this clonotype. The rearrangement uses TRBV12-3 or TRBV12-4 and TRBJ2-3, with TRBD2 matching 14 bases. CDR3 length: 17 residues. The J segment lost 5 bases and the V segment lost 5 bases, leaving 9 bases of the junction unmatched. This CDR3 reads CASSLGLAGVTGDTQYF. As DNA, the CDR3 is TGTGCCAGCAGTCTGGGACTAGCGGGAGTTACTGGAGATACGCAGTATTTT.

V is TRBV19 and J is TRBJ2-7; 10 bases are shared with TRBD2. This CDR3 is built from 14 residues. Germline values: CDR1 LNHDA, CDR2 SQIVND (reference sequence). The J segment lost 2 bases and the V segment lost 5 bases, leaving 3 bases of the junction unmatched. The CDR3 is CASSPAGGPYEQYF. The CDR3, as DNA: TGTGCCAGTAGTCCAGCGGGAGGGCCCTACGAGCAGTACTTC.

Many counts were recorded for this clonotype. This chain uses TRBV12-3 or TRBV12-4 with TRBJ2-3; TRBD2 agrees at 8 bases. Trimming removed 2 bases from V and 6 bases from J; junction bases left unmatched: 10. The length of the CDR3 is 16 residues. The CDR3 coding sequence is TGTGCCAGCAGTTTACTTCGCGGGAGGATCGGCGATACGCAGTATTTT. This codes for CASSLLRGRIGDTQYF.

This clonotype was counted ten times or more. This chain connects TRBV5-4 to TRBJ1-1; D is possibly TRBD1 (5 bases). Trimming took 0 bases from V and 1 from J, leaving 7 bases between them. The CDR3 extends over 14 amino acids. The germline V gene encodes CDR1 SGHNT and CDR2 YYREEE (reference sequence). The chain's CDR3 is CASSLGGENTEAFF. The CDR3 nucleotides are TGTGCCAGCAGCTTGGGAGGGGAGAACACTGAAGCTTTCTTT.

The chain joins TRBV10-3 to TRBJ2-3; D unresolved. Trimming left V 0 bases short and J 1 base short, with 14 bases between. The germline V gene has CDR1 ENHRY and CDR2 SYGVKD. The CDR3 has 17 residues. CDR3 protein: CAISESAKAGGTDTQYF. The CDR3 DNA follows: TGTGCCATCAGTGAGTCGGCAAAGGCAGGCGGCACAGATACGCAGTATTTT.

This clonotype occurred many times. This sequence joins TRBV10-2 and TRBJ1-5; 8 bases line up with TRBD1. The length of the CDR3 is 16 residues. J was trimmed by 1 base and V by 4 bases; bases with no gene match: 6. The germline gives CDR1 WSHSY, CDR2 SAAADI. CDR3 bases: TGCGCCAGCAGTGCCGTAGGACAGGGCAGCAATCAGCCCCAGCATTTT. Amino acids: CASSAVGQGSNQPQHF.

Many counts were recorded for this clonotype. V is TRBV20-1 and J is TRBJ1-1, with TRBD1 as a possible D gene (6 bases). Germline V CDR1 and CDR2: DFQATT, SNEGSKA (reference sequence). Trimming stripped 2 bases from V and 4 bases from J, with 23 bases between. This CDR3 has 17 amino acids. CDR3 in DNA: TGCAGTGCTAGATTGGTTCGGACGGGCAGGGGATCCACTGAAGCTTTCTTT. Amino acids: CSARLVRTGRGSTEAFF.

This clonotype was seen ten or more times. The CDR3 loop is CASRNPGTPYEQYF. Written as DNA, the CDR3 is TGTGCCAGCAGGAACCCCGGGACACCCTACGAGCAGTACTTC. The chain uses TRBV6-1 and TRBJ2-7; tentative D call: TRBD1 (6 bases). The CDR3 contains 14 residues. Between the trimmed V and J ends, which lost 6 bases and 2 bases, there was a span of 14 bases. Per germline, CDR1 MNHNS and CDR2 SASEGT.

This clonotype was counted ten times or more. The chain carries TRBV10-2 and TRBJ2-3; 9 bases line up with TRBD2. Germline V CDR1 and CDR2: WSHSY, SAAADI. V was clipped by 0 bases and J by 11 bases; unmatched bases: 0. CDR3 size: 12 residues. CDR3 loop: CASSESRGGQYF. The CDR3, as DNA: TGCGCCAGCAGTGAGTCGCGGGGGGGGCAGTATTTT.

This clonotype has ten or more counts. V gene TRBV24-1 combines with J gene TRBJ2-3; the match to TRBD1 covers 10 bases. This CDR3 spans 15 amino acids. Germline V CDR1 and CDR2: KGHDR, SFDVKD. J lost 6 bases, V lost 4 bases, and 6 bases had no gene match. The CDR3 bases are TGTGCCACCAGTGAACCGGGACAGGGGTGGGATACGCAGTATTTT. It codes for CATSEPGQGWDTQYF.

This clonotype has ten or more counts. CDR3 loop: CASSPAGGGNQPQHF. The CDR3, as DNA: TGTGCCAGCAGTCCCGCGGGGGGCGGCAATCAGCCCCAGCATTTT. The J gene is TRBJ1-5, the V gene TRBV12-3 or TRBV12-4; a weak D match, TRBD1 (6 bases). This CDR3 is 15 amino acids long. V was clipped by 5 bases and J by 2 bases, with 13 bases between them.

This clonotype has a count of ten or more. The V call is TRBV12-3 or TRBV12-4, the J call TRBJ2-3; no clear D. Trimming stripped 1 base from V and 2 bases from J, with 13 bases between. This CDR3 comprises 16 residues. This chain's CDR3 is CASSLDHSVPTDTQYF. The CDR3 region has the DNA TGTGCCAGCAGTTTAGACCACTCCGTCCCCACAGATACGCAGTATTTT.

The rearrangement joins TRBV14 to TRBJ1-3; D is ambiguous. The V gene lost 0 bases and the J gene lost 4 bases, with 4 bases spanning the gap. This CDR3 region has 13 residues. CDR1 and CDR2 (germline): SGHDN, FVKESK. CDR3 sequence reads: CASSQDYGNTIYF. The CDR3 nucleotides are TGTGCCAGCAGCCAAGATTACGGAAACACCATATATTTT. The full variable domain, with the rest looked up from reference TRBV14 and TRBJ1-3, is EAGVTQFPSHSVIEKGQTVTLRCDPISGHDNLYWYRRVMGKEIKFLLHFVKESKQDESGMPNNRFLAERTGGTYSTLKVQPAELEDSGVYFCASSQDYGNTIYFGEGSWLTVV.

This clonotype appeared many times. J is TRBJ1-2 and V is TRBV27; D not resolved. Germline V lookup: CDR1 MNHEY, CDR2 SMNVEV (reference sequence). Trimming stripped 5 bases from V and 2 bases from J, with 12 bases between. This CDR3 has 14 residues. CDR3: CASSRQAFNYGYTF. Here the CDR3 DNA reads TGTGCCAGCAGTCGCCAGGCGTTCAACTATGGCTACACCTTC.

Written as DNA, the CDR3 is TGCGCCAGCAGCCCCTTTTGGGGGTCCTACAATGAGCAGTTCTTC. Protein product: CASSPFWGSYNEQFF. The rearrangement joins TRBV5-1 to TRBJ2-1; tentatively, D is TRBD1 or TRBD2 (5 bases each). The V end lost 4 bases, the J end lost 1 base, and 12 bases lay between the germline ends. This CDR3 is 15 amino acids long. Per the germline V gene, CDR1 is SGHRS and CDR2 is YFSETQ.

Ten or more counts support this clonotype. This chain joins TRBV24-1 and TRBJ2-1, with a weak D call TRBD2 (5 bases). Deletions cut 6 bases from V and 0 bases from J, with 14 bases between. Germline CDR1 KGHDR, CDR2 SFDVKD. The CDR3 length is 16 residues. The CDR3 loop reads CATSSPDSHSYNEQFF. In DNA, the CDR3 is TGTGCCACCAGTTCCCCGGACTCCCACTCCTACAATGAGCAGTTCTTC.

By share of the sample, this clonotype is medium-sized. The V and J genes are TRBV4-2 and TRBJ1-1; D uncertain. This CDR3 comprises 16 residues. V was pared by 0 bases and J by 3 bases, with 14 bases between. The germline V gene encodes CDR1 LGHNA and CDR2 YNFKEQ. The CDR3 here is CASSQDFFRVDTEAFF. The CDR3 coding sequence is TGTGCCAGCAGCCAAGATTTTTTCCGGGTTGACACTGAAGCTTTCTTT.

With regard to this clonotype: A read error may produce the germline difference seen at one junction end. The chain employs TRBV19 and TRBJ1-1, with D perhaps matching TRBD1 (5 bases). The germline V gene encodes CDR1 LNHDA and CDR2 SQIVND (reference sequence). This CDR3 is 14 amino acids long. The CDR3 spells CASSMGGVGTGAFF. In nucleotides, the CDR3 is TGTGCCAGTAGTATGGGCGGGGTGGGGACTGGAGCTTTCTTT.